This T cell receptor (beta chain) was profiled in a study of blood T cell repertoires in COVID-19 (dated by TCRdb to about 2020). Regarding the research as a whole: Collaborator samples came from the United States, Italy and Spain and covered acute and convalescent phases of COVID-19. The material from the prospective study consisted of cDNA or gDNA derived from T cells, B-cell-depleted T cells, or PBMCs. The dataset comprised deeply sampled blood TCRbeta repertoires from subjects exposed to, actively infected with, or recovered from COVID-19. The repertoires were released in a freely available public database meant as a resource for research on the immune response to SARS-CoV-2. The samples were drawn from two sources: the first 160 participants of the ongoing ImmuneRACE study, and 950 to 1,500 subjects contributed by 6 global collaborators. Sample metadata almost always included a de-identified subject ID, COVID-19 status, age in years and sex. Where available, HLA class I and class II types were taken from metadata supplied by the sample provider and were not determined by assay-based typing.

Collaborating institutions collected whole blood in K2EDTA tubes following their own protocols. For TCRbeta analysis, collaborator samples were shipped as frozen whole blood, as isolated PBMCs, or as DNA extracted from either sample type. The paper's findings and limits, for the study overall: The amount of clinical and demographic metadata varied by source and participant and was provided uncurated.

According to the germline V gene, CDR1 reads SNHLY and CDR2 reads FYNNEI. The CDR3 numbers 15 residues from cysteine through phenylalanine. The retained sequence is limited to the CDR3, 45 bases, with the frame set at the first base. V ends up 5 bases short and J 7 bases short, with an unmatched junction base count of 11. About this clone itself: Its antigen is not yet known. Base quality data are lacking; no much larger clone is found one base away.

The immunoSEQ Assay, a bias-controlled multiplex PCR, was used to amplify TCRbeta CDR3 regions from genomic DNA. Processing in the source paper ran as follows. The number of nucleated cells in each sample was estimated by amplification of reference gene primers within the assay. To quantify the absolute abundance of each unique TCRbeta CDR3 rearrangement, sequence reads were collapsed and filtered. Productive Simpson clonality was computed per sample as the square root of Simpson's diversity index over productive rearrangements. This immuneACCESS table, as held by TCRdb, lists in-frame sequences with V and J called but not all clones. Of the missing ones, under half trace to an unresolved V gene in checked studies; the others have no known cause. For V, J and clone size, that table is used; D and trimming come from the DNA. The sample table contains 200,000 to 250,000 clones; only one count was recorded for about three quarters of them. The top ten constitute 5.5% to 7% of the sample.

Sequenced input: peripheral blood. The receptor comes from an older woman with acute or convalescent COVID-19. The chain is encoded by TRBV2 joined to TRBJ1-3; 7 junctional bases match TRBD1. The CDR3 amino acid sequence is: CASSRSTTGLNTIYF. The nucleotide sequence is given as TGTGCCAGCAGTCGAAGTACGACAGGGCTGAACACCATATATTTT.